This TCR beta chain was identified in a study of cytomegalovirus exposure and HLA in healthy donors. Study-wide background: Prior work identified 120 million or so unique TCR beta sequences in 150 million to 200 million T cells. Study findings and constraints: At a 0.05 false discovery rate, a later analysis found approximately 17,000 TCR beta sequences to be associated with HLA alleles. Earlier results showed most TCR beta V segments being productive about 87% or about 30% of the time.

The germline gives CDR1 WNHNN, CDR2 SYGVQD (reference sequence). Trimming cost V 4 bases and J 5 bases, with 11 bases left between them. The CDR3 extends over 13 amino acids. Details on this clone: Its antigen is still unknown.

Use of 60 Vbeta and 13 Jbeta primers characterized the PCR. Libraries were prepared by immunoSEQ multiplex PCR; TCRdb keeps only in-frame clonotypes and omits some of them. The sample consists of tens of thousands of clones, approximately 70% of them appearing once. The V call is TRBV10-1, the J call TRBJ1-1; possibly TRBD1 for D (5 bases). Sequencing was carried out using PBMCs. The TCR originated in a woman in her forties or fifties in good health and CMV-seropositive. The DNA of the CDR3 is TGCGCCAGCAGTGCTTCAGGGTGGACTGAAGCTTTCTTT. Amino acids: CASSASGWTEAFF.